Sequencing of this T cell receptor beta chain was carried out in a study of T cell responses to AZD1222 COVID-19 vaccine. Measured with immunoSEQ multiplex PCR; TCRdb has only the in-frame clones, and not every one. The table lists about 79,000 clones, about 90% of them singletons. V lost 4 bases to trimming and J lost 3 bases, with 10 bases between them. The CDR3 is 15 residues long. Germline V gene sequence: CDR1 MRHNA, CDR2 SNTAGT. As concerns this clone: What it recognizes is unknown.

Study-wide points: Increases in Spike-specific TCR breadth and depth were seen after two AZD1222 doses. With dominance at 160-218 and 743-854, vaccine-associated CD4 TCRs spanned spike. Epitopes outside B.1.351 and B.1.1.7 mutated regions reportedly drew nearly half of spike TCRs.

The source material was peripheral blood, sampled on day 0 of MenACWY control vaccination. The TCR was taken from an adult in good health. The chain is built from TRBV6-4 and TRBJ1-6; D is undetermined. CDR3 nucleotide sequence: TGTGCCAGCAGTGTGCAGGCTGACTATAATTCACCCCTCCACTTT. This codes for CASSVQADYNSPLHF.